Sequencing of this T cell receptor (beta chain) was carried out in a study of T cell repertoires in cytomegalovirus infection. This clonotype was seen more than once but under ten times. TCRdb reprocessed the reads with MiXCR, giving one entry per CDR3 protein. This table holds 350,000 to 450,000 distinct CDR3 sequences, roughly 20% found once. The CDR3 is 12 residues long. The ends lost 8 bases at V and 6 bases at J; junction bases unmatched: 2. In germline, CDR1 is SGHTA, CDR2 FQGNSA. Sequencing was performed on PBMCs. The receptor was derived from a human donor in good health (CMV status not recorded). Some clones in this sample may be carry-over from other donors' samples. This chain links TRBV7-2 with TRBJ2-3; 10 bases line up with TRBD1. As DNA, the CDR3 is TGTGCCAGCGGGGGACAGGGGGATACGCAGTATTTT. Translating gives CASGGQGDTQYF.